The rows below give T cell receptor beta chains drawn from one sample of a study of cytomegalovirus exposure and HLA in healthy donors. Produced via immunoSEQ multiplex PCR; TCRdb's table is partial and in-frame only. Counted here are 100,000 to 150,000 clones, 82% occurring once; the ten biggest clones make up approximately 1.2%. The sample consisted of PBMCs. The receptors derive from a boy aged 5-17 years in good health and CMV-seronegative. Each CDR3 is given with its conserved first and last residue. Each record gives: V gene, J gene, clone size, D gene, CDR3 DNA, CDR3 protein. D genes are given only for firm matches. Size is stated for part of the rows, as once, few or many counts, or as a class when the clone is expanded.

v_gene: TRBV29-1
j_gene: TRBJ2-7
abundance: NA
d_gene: NA
CDR3nt: TGCAGCGTTGATAGTGATACCGCCTACGAGCAGTACTTC
CDR3aa: CSVDSDTAYEQYF

v_gene: TRBV5-6
j_gene: TRBJ2-2
abundance: NA
d_gene: NA
CDR3nt: TGTGCCAGCAGCTTCATTCGGGGAGCGGTCTCCGGGGAGCTGTTTTTT
CDR3aa: CASSFIRGAVSGELFF

v_gene: TRBV4-1
j_gene: TRBJ1-3
abundance: NA
d_gene: NA
CDR3nt: TGCGCCAGCAGCCGCCAGGTGGGAAACACCATATATTTT
CDR3aa: CASSRQVGNTIYF

v_gene: TRBV30
j_gene: TRBJ2-3
abundance: NA
d_gene: NA
CDR3nt: TGTGCCTGGAGTCCGGGACTTACCACAGATACGCAGTATTTT
CDR3aa: CAWSPGLTTDTQYF

v_gene: TRBV7-9
j_gene: TRBJ2-7
abundance: NA
d_gene: NA
CDR3nt: TGTGCCAGCAGCTTAGCAGGGGGGGGCTACGAGCAGTACTTC
CDR3aa: CASSLAGGGYEQYF

v_gene: TRBV7-2
j_gene: TRBJ1-5
abundance: few
d_gene: NA
CDR3nt: TGTGCCAGCAGCTTAGTGGTAGCGGCAAATCAGCCCCAGCATTTT
CDR3aa: CASSLVVAANQPQHF

v_gene: TRBV29-1
j_gene: TRBJ2-1
abundance: NA
d_gene: TRBD2
CDR3nt: TGCAGCGTACCCCGGACTAGCGGGAGAGACGAGCAGTTCTTC
CDR3aa: CSVPRTSGRDEQFF

v_gene: TRBV6-5
j_gene: TRBJ2-7
abundance: NA
d_gene: TRBD2
CDR3nt: TGTGCCAGCACCAATAGCGGGAGTGGATCCCACGAGCAGTACTTC
CDR3aa: CASTNSGSGSHEQYF

v_gene: TRBV9
j_gene: TRBJ2-3
abundance: NA
d_gene: NA
CDR3nt: TGTGCCAGCAGCGTTGTCACAGTAAAACCAGATACGCAGTATTTT
CDR3aa: CASSVVTVKPDTQYF

v_gene: TRBV11-3
j_gene: TRBJ1-3
abundance: NA
d_gene: NA
CDR3nt: TGTGCCAGCAGCTTATCTCCCGCTGGAAACACCATATATTTT
CDR3aa: CASSLSPAGNTIYF

v_gene: TRBV4-1
j_gene: TRBJ2-5
abundance: NA
d_gene: NA
CDR3nt: TGCGCCAGCAGCCAAGATATAGAGGAGACCCAGTACTTC
CDR3aa: CASSQDIEETQYF

v_gene: TRBV7-9
j_gene: TRBJ2-6
abundance: NA
d_gene: NA
CDR3nt: TGTGCCAGCAGCGTAGTCGGCTCTGGGGCCAACGTCCTGACTTTC
CDR3aa: CASSVVGSGANVLTF

v_gene: TRBV5-1
j_gene: TRBJ1-5
abundance: NA
d_gene: NA
CDR3nt: TGCGCCAGCAGCTTGGGTTCAGGGGATAGCAATCAGCCCCAGCATTTT
CDR3aa: CASSLGSGDSNQPQHF

v_gene: TRBV2
j_gene: TRBJ1-2
abundance: NA
d_gene: TRBD1
CDR3nt: TGTGCCACCTACCAGGGACAGAACTATGGCTACACCTTC
CDR3aa: CATYQGQNYGYTF

v_gene: TRBV28
j_gene: TRBJ1-2
abundance: NA
d_gene: TRBD1
CDR3nt: TGTGCCAGCAGGCCTACGGGACAGGGCTTCTATGGCTACACCTTC
CDR3aa: CASRPTGQGFYGYTF

v_gene: TRBV7-2
j_gene: TRBJ2-7
abundance: NA
d_gene: TRBD2
CDR3nt: TGTGCCAGCAGCCAGAGCGGGAGGGCGTACGAGCAGTACTTC
CDR3aa: CASSQSGRAYEQYF

v_gene: TRBV6-1
j_gene: TRBJ2-1
abundance: NA
d_gene: NA
CDR3nt: TGTGCCAGCAGTGAGGGCTTGGCTCAGGTGCTCTTC
CDR3aa: CASSEGLAQVLF

v_gene: TRBV4-3
j_gene: TRBJ2-3
abundance: NA
d_gene: NA
CDR3nt: TGCGCCAGCAGCCAAGGGGCCGGTACCAGCGGGTTCACAGATACGCAGTATTTT
CDR3aa: CASSQGAGTSGFTDTQYF

v_gene: TRBV9
j_gene: TRBJ1-1
abundance: NA
d_gene: NA
CDR3nt: TGTGCCAGCAGCGGACCGACAGGCACTGAAGCTTTCTTT
CDR3aa: CASSGPTGTEAFF

v_gene: TRBV30
j_gene: TRBJ2-7
abundance: NA
d_gene: NA
CDR3nt: TGTGCCTGGAGTGTACTCCGGAGCTACGAGCAGTACTTC
CDR3aa: CAWSVLRSYEQYF

v_gene: TRBV6-1
j_gene: TRBJ2-7
abundance: NA
d_gene: NA
CDR3nt: TGTGCCAGCAACAGTCCGGGACACAACTACGAGCAGTACTTC
CDR3aa: CASNSPGHNYEQYF

v_gene: TRBV7-9
j_gene: TRBJ2-7
abundance: NA
d_gene: NA
CDR3nt: TGTGCCAGCAGCTTTCCTGGGATTCGGGGGTCCTACGAGCAGTACTTC
CDR3aa: CASSFPGIRGSYEQYF

v_gene: TRBV27
j_gene: TRBJ2-7
abundance: NA
d_gene: TRBD2
CDR3nt: TGTGCCAGCAGTCCTCTAGCGGGAGCCTACGAGCAGTACTTC
CDR3aa: CASSPLAGAYEQYF

v_gene: TRBV6-1
j_gene: TRBJ1-5
abundance: NA
d_gene: NA
CDR3nt: TGTGCCAGCAGTGGAGGGTATCAGCCCCAGCATTTT
CDR3aa: CASSGGYQPQHF

v_gene: TRBV5-1
j_gene: TRBJ1-1
abundance: few
d_gene: NA
CDR3nt: TGCGCCAGCAACTTTGACAGTACCGAAGCTTTCTTT
CDR3aa: CASNFDSTEAFF

v_gene: TRBV30
j_gene: TRBJ2-7
abundance: NA
d_gene: TRBD2
CDR3nt: TGTGCCTGGAGTTCCCCGGGGGGGGCCTACGAGCAGTACTTC
CDR3aa: CAWSSPGGAYEQYF

v_gene: TRBV5-4
j_gene: TRBJ2-5
abundance: NA
d_gene: NA
CDR3nt: TGTGCCAGCAGCTTGTCCGGGTCTAGGGGGCAAGAGACCCAGTACTTC
CDR3aa: CASSLSGSRGQETQYF

v_gene: TRBV2
j_gene: TRBJ1-1
abundance: NA
d_gene: NA
CDR3nt: TGTGCCAGCAGTGACTCGGGAGTCACTGAAGCTTTCTTT
CDR3aa: CASSDSGVTEAFF

v_gene: TRBV19
j_gene: TRBJ2-2
abundance: NA
d_gene: NA
CDR3nt: TGTGCCAGCACCGACACGAACACCGGGGAGCTGTTTTTT
CDR3aa: CASTDTNTGELFF

v_gene: TRBV15
j_gene: TRBJ2-1
abundance: NA
d_gene: NA
CDR3nt: TGTGCCACCAGTTTCTCGGGAGCGAGGGACAATGAGCAGTTCTTC
CDR3aa: CATSFSGARDNEQFF

v_gene: TRBV5-1
j_gene: TRBJ1-1
abundance: few
d_gene: NA
CDR3nt: TGCGCCAGCAGCATTTCCATGAGGGTAGGAACTGAAGCTTTCTTT
CDR3aa: CASSISMRVGTEAFF

v_gene: TRBV19
j_gene: TRBJ1-5
abundance: NA
d_gene: NA
CDR3nt: TGTGCCAGCCAGGGGTTTAGCAATCAGCCCCAGCATTTT
CDR3aa: CASQGFSNQPQHF

v_gene: TRBV19
j_gene: TRBJ2-7
abundance: once
d_gene: NA
CDR3nt: TGTGCCAGTAGTATCCCAGGGTACGGTGAGCAGTACTTC
CDR3aa: CASSIPGYGEQYF

v_gene: TRBV6-5
j_gene: TRBJ2-3
abundance: NA
d_gene: TRBD1
CDR3nt: TGTGCCAGCAGTTACGGGACAGTCAGCACAGATACGCAGTATTTT
CDR3aa: CASSYGTVSTDTQYF

v_gene: TRBV6-5
j_gene: TRBJ1-1
abundance: few
d_gene: NA
CDR3nt: TGTGCCACCCAGCCGTTGCGGATCATGAACACTGAAGCTTTCTTT
CDR3aa: CATQPLRIMNTEAFF

v_gene: TRBV11-3
j_gene: TRBJ2-5
abundance: NA
d_gene: NA
CDR3nt: TGTGCCAGCAGCTTAGCGTCGGAGACCCAGTACTTC
CDR3aa: CASSLASETQYF

v_gene: TRBV5-1
j_gene: TRBJ1-1
abundance: once
d_gene: TRBD1
CDR3nt: TGCGCCAGCAGCTCGTACTCGACAGGGGCAAGAACTGAAGCTTTCTTT
CDR3aa: CASSSYSTGARTEAFF

v_gene: TRBV6-6
j_gene: TRBJ2-5
abundance: NA
d_gene: NA
CDR3nt: TGTGCCAGCAGTACCGAGAGGACCCAGTACTTC
CDR3aa: CASSTERTQYF

v_gene: TRBV18
j_gene: TRBJ2-5
abundance: once
d_gene: NA
CDR3nt: TGTGCCAGCTCACCAACTAGCCGGAGACAAGAGACCCAGTACTTC
CDR3aa: CASSPTSRRQETQYF

v_gene: TRBV29-1
j_gene: TRBJ1-1
abundance: NA
d_gene: NA
CDR3nt: TGCAGCGTTGAAAATACCAGGGTAAGGACTGAAGCTTTCTTT
CDR3aa: CSVENTRVRTEAFF

v_gene: TRBV21-1
j_gene: TRBJ1-5
abundance: NA
d_gene: NA
CDR3nt: TGTGCCAGCAGCAAAGCGGTCGGAGGGGCTCAGCCCCAGCATTTT
CDR3aa: CASSKAVGGAQPQHF

v_gene: TRBV29-1
j_gene: TRBJ1-5
abundance: NA
d_gene: TRBD1
CDR3nt: TGCAGCGTTGAACTCGGGACAGGGGGCAATCAGCCCCAGCATTTT
CDR3aa: CSVELGTGGNQPQHF

v_gene: TRBV4-2
j_gene: TRBJ2-7
abundance: NA
d_gene: TRBD2
CDR3nt: TGTGCCAGCAGCCGAGGCAGAGCGGGAGAGAACGAGCAGTACTTC
CDR3aa: CASSRGRAGENEQYF

v_gene: TRBV5-1
j_gene: TRBJ2-7
abundance: NA
d_gene: TRBD2
CDR3nt: TGCGCCAGCAGCTCCCTAGCGGGAGGGTCCTACGAGCAGTACTTC
CDR3aa: CASSSLAGGSYEQYF

v_gene: TRBV9
j_gene: TRBJ2-1
abundance: NA
d_gene: TRBD2
CDR3nt: TGTGCCAGCAGCGATATTAGCGGGAGGCCTTGGGGTGAGCAGTTCTTC
CDR3aa: CASSDISGRPWGEQFF

v_gene: TRBV4-1
j_gene: TRBJ2-4
abundance: NA
d_gene: NA
CDR3nt: TGCGCCAGCAGCCAAGATCAAGCGCCGCTAGCCAAAAACATTCAGTACTTC
CDR3aa: CASSQDQAPLAKNIQYF

v_gene: TRBV11-2
j_gene: TRBJ1-2
abundance: NA
d_gene: NA
CDR3nt: TGTGCCAGCAGCTCGCTATCCCTAGGGCAGGACTACAACTATGGCTACACCTTC
CDR3aa: CASSSLSLGQDYNYGYTF

v_gene: TRBV5-6
j_gene: TRBJ2-7
abundance: NA
d_gene: TRBD1
CDR3nt: TGTGCCAGCAGCGCCGACAGGGGCCACGAGCAGTACTTC
CDR3aa: CASSADRGHEQYF

v_gene: TRBV5-1
j_gene: TRBJ2-7
abundance: NA
d_gene: TRBD2
CDR3nt: TGCGCCAGCAGTCGTTTCGGACTAGCGGGAGTGACCTACGAGCAGTACTTC
CDR3aa: CASSRFGLAGVTYEQYF

v_gene: TRBV5-6
j_gene: TRBJ2-7
abundance: NA
d_gene: NA
CDR3nt: TGTGCCAGCAGCTTGGGAGGGGCGGGGGAGCAGTACTTC
CDR3aa: CASSLGGAGEQYF

v_gene: TRBV11-3
j_gene: TRBJ2-5
abundance: once
d_gene: TRBD2
CDR3nt: TGTGCCAGCAGCTTATGGCTAGCGGGAGAAATGGAGACCCAGTACTTC
CDR3aa: CASSLWLAGEMETQYF

v_gene: TRBV19
j_gene: TRBJ2-3
abundance: NA
d_gene: TRBD2
CDR3nt: TGTGCCAGTAGTTCGACTAGCGAAGGTACGCAGTATTTT
CDR3aa: CASSSTSEGTQYF

v_gene: TRBV11-2
j_gene: TRBJ1-4
abundance: NA
d_gene: TRBD1
CDR3nt: TGTGCCAGCAGCTCGCTCCGACAGGGTAATAATGAAAAACTGTTTTTT
CDR3aa: CASSSLRQGNNEKLFF

v_gene: TRBV25-1
j_gene: TRBJ1-2
abundance: NA
d_gene: TRBD1
CDR3nt: TGTGCCAGCAGTGAATCTGGAGGGGGCATGGGCGGCTACACCTTC
CDR3aa: CASSESGGGMGGYTF

v_gene: TRBV9
j_gene: TRBJ2-3
abundance: once
d_gene: TRBD2
CDR3nt: TGTGCCAGCAGCGCCTCGGGGAGGGCCGGTCACACAGATACGCAGTATTTT
CDR3aa: CASSASGRAGHTDTQYF

v_gene: TRBV4-3
j_gene: TRBJ2-7
abundance: NA
d_gene: NA
CDR3nt: TGCGCCAGCAGCCAAGATCTGGAGGTTTACGAGCAGTACTTC
CDR3aa: CASSQDLEVYEQYF

v_gene: TRBV6-5
j_gene: TRBJ2-7
abundance: NA
d_gene: NA
CDR3nt: TGTGCCAGCAGTGCCAAGCCGACTAGTTACGAGCAGTACTTC
CDR3aa: CASSAKPTSYEQYF